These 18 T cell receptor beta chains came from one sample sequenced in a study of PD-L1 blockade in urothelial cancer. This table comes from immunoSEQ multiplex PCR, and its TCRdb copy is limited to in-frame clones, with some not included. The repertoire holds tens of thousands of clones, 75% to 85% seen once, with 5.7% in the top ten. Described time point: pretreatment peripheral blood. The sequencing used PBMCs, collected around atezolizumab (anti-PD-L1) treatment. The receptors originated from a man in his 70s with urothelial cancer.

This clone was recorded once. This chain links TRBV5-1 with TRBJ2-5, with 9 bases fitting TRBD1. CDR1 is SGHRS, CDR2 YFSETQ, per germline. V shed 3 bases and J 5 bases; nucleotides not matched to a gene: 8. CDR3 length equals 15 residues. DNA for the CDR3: TGCGCCAGCAGCTCGACAGGGGGTTTAGGCGAGACCCAGTACTTC. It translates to CASSSTGGLGETQYF. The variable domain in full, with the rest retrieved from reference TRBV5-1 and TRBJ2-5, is KAGVTQTPRYLIKTRGQQVTLSCSPISGHRSVSWYQQTPGQGLQFLFEYFSETQRNKGNFPGRFSGRQFSNSRSEMNVSTLELGDSALYLCASSSTGGLGETQYFGPGTRLLVL.

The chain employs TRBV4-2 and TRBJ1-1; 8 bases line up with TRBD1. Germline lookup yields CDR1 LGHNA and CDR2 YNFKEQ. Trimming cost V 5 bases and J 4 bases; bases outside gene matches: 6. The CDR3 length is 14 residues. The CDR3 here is CASSARQGFTEAFF. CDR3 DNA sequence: TGTGCCAGCAGCGCCCGACAGGGGTTCACTGAAGCTTTCTTT.

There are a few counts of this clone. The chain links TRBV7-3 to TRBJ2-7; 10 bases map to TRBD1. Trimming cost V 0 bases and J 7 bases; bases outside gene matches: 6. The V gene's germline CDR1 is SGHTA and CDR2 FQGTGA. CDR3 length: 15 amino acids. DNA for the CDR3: TGTGCCAGCAGCTTAACCGGGACAGGGGATACAGAGCAGTACTTC. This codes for CASSLTGTGDTEQYF.

As DNA, the CDR3 is TGTGCCAGTAGTATAGATCATCAGGGCACTGAAGCTTTCTTT. This encodes CASSIDHQGTEAFF. The rearrangement links TRBV19 to TRBJ1-1, with D possibly being TRBD1 (5 bases). Trimming shortened V by 0 bases and J by 4 bases, and 9 bases separated the two germline ends. The CDR3 sequence is 14 residues long. In germline, CDR1 is LNHDA, CDR2 SQIVND (reference sequence).

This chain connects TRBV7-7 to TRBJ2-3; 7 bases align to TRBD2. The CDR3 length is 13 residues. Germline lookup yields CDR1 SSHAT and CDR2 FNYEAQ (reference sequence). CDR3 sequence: CASGREYYDTQYF. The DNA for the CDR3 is TGTGCTAGCGGGCGGGAGTACTACGATACGCAGTATTTT.

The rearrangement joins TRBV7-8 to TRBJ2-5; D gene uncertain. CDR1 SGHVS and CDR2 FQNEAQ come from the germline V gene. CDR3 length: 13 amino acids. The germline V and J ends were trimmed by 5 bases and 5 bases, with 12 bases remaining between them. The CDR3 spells CASSPSQAETQYF. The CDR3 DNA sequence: TGTGCCAGCAGCCCCTCGCAGGCGGAGACCCAGTACTTC.

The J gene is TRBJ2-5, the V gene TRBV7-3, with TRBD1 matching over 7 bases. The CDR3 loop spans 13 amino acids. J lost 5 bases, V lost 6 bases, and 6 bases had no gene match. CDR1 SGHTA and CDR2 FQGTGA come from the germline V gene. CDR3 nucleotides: TGTGCCAGCAGTTACAGGGGCGGCGAGACCCAGTACTTC. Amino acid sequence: CASSYRGGETQYF.

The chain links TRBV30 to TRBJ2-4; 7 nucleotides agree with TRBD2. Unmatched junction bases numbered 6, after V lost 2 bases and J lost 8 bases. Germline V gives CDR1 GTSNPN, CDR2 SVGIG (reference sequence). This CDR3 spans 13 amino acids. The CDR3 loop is CAWSPGRSDIQYF. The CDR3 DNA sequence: TGTGCCTGGAGTCCCGGGAGGTCGGACATTCAGTACTTC.

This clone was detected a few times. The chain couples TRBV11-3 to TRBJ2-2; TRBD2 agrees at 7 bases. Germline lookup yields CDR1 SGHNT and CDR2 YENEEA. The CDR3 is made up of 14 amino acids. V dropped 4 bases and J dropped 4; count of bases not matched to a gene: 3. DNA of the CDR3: TGTGCCAGCAGCTCGGGACTATTCACCGGGGAGCTGTTTTTT. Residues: CASSSGLFTGELFF.

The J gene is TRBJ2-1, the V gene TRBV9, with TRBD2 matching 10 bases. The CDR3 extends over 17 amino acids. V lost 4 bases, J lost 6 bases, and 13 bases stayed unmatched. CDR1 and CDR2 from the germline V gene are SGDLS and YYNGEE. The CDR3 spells CASSHRLSGGAPNEQFF. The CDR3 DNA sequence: TGTGCCAGCAGCCACAGACTAAGCGGGGGGGCCCCCAATGAGCAGTTCTTC. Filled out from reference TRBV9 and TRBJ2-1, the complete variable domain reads DSGVTQTPKHLITATGQRVTLRCSPRSGDLSVYWYQQSLDQGLQFLIQYYNGEERAKGNILERFSAQQFPDLHSELNLSSLELGDSALYFCASSHRLSGGAPNEQFFGPGTRLTVL.

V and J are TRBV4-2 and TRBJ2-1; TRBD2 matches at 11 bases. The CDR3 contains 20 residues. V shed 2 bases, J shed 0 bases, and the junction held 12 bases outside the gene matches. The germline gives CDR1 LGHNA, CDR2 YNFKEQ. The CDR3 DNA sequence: TGTGCCAGCAGCCAAACCCTAGCGGGAGGCCCCTCAAGCTCCTACAATGAGCAGTTCTTC. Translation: CASSQTLAGGPSSSYNEQFF.

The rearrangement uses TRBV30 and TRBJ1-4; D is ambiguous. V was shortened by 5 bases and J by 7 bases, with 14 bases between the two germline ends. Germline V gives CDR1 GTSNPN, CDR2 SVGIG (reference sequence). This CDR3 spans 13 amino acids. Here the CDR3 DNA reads TGTGCCTGGTCTCCCCAGGCAGGTGAAAAACTGTTTTTT. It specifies CAWSPQAGEKLFF.

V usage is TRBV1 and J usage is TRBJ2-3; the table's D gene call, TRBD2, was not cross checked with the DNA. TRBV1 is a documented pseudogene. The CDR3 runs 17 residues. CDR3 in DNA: TGCACCAGCAGCCAAGTATTCGCTAGCGGGAGGTGGAATACGCAGTATTTT. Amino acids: CTSSQVFASGRWNTQYF.

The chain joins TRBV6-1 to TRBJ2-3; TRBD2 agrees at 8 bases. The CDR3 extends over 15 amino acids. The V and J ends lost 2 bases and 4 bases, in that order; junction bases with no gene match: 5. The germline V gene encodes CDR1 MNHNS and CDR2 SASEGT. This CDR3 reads CASSEQVSGADTQYF. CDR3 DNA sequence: TGTGCCAGCAGTGAACAGGTTAGCGGGGCAGATACGCAGTATTTT.

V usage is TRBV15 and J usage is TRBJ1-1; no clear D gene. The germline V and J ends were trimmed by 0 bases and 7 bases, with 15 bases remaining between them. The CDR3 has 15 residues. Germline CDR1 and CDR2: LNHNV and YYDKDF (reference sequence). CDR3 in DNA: TGTGCCACCAGCAGAGAAAAGATTGTAGCTCGTGAAGCTTTCTTT. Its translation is CATSREKIVAREAFF.

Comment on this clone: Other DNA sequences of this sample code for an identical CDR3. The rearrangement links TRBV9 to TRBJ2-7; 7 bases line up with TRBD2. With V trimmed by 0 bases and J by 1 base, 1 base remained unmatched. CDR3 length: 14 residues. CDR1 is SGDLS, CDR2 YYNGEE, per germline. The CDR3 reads CASSVASGSYEQYF. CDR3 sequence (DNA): TGTGCCAGCAGCGTAGCTAGCGGATCCTACGAGCAGTACTTC.

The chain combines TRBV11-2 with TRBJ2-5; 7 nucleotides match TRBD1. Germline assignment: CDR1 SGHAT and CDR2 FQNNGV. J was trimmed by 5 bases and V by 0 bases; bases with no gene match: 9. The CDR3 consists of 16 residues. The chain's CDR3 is CASSLDLSTGIETQYF. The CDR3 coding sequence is TGTGCCAGCAGCTTAGATCTCTCGACAGGGATTGAGACCCAGTACTTC. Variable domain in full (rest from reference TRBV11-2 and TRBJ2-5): EAGVAQSPRYKIIEKRQSVAFWCNPISGHATLYWYQQILGQGPKLLIQFQNNGVVDDSQLPKDRFSAERLKGVDSTLKIQPAKLEDSAVYLCASSLDLSTGIETQYFGPGTRLLVL.

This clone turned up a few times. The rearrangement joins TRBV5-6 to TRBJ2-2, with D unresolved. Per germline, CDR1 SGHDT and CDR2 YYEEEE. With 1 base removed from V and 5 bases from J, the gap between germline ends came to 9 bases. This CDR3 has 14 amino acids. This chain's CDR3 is CASSLTVRTGELFF. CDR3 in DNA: TGTGCCAGCAGCTTGACCGTCAGAACCGGGGAGCTGTTTTTT.